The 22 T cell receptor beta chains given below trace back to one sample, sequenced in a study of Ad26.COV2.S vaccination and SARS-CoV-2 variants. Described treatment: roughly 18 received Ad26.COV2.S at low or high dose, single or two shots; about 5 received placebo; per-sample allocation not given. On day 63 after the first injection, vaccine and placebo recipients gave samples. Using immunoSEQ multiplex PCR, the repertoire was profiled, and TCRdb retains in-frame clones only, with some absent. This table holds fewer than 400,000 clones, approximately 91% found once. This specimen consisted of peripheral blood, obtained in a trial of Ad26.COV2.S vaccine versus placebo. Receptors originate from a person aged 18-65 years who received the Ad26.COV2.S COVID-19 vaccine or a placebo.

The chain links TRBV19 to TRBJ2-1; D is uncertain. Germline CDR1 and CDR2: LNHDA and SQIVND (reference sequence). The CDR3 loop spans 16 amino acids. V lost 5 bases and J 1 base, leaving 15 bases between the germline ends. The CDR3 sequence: CASSPDRLESYNEQFF. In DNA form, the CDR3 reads TGTGCCAGTAGTCCGGACCGACTGGAATCCTACAATGAGCAGTTCTTC.

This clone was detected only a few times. The CDR3 is CASSAGLRDTQYF. In nucleotides, the CDR3 is TGTGCCAGCAGTGCGGGACTCCGAGATACGCAGTATTTT. The chain has TRBV12-3 or TRBV12-4 and TRBJ2-3, with a tentative D call TRBD2 (6 bases). The CDR3 has 13 residues. V was trimmed by 5 bases and J by 5 bases, leaving 11 bases between them.

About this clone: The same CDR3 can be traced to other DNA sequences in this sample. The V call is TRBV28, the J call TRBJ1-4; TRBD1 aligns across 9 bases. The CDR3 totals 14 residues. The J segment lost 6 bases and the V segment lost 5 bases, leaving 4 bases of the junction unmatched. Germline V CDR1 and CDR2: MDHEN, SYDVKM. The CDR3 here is CASSPDRGDEKLFF. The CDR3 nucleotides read TGTGCCAGCAGTCCTGACAGGGGGGATGAAAAACTGTTTTTT.

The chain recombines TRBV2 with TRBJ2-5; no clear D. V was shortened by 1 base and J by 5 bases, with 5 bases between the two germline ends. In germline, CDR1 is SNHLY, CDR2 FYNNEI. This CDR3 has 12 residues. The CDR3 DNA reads TGTGCCAGCAGTGAAGGAGTGGAGACCCAGTACTTC. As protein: CASSEGVETQYF.

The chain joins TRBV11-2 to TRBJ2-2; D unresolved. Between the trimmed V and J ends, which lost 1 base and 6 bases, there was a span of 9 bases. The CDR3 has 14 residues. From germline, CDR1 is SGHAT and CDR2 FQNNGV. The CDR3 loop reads CASSLGGLAGELFF. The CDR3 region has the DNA TGTGCCAGCAGCTTAGGGGGTCTGGCCGGGGAGCTGTTTTTT.

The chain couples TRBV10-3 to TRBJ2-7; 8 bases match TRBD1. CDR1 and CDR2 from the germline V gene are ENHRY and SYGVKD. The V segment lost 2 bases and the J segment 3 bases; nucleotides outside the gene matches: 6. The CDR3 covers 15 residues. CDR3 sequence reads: CAISEGTGKFYEQYF. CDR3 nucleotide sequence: TGTGCCATCAGTGAGGGGACAGGCAAATTCTACGAGCAGTACTTC.

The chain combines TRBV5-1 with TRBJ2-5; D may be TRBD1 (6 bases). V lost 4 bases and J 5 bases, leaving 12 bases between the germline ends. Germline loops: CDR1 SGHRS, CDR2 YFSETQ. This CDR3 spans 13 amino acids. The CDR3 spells CASSDGGGETQYF. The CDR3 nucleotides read TGCGCCAGCAGCGATGGGGGCGGGGAGACCCAGTACTTC.

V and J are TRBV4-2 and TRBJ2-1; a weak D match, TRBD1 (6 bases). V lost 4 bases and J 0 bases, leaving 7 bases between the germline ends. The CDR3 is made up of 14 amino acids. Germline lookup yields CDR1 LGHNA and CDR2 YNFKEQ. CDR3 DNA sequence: TGTGCCAGCAGCCCAGGGGCCTCCTACAATGAGCAGTTCTTC. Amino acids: CASSPGASYNEQFF.

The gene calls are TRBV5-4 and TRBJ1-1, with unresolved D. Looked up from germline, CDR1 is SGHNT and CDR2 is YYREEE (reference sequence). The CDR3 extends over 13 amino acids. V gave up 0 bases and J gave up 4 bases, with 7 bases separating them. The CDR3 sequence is CASSLDSVTEAFF. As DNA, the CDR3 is TGTGCCAGCAGCTTGGACAGCGTCACTGAAGCTTTCTTT.

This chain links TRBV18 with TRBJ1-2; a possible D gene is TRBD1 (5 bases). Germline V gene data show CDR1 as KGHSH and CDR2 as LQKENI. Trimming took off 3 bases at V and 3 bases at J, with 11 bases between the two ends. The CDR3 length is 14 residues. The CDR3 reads CASSPPGGDYGYTF. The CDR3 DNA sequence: TGTGCCAGCTCACCGCCGGGAGGGGACTATGGCTACACCTTC. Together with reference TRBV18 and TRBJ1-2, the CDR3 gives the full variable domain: NAGVMQNPRHLVRRRGQEARLRCSPMKGHSHVYWYRQLPEEGLKFMVYLQKENIIDESGMPKERFSAEFPKEGPSILRIQQVVRGDSAAYFCASSPPGGDYGYTFGSGTRLTVV.

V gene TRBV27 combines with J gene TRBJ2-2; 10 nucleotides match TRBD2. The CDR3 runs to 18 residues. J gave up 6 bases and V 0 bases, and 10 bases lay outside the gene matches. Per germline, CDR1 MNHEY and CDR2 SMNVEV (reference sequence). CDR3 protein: CASSLSPPSLAGAGELFF. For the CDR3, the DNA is TGTGCCAGCAGTTTATCTCCCCCCTCCCTAGCGGGAGCCGGGGAGCTGTTTTTT.

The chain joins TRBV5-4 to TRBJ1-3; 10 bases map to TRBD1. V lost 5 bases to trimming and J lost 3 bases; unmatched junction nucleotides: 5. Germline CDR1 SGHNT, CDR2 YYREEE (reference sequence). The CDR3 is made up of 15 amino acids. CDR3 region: CASSFGTGVGNTIYF. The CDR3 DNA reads TGTGCCAGCAGTTTCGGGACAGGGGTTGGAAACACCATATATTTT. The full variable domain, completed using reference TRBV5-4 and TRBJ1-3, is ETGVTQSPTHLIKTRGQQVTLRCSSQSGHNTVSWYQQALGQGPQFIFQYYREEENGRGNFPPRFSGLQFPNYSSELNVNALELDDSALYLCASSFGTGVGNTIYFGEGSWLTVV.

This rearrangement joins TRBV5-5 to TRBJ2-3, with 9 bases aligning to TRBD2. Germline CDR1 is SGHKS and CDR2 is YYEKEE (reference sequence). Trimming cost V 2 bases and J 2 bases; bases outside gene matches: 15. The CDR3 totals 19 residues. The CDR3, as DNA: TGTGCCAGCAGCTTTGATAGTTCCACCTCTAGCGGGAACACAGATACGCAGTATTTT. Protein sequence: CASSFDSSTSSGNTDTQYF.

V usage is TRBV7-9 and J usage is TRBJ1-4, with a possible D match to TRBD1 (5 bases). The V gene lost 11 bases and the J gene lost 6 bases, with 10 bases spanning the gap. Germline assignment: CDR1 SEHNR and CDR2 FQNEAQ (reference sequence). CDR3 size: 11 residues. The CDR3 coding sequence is TGTGCCTACTGGGGGTATGAAAAACTGTTTTTT. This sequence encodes CAYWGYEKLFF. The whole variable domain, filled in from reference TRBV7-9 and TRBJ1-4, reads DTGVSQNPRHKITKRGQNVTFRCDPISEHNRLYWYRQTLGQGPEFLTYFQNEAQLEKSRLLSDRFSAERPKGSFSTLEIQRTEQGDSAMYLCAYWGYEKLFFGSGTQLSVL.

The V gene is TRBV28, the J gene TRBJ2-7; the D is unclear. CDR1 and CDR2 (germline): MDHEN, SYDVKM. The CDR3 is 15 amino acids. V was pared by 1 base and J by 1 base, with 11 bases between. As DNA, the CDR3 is TGTGCCAGCAGTTTATTCCGTCTAGGTTCCTACGAGCAGTACTTC. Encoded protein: CASSLFRLGSYEQYF.

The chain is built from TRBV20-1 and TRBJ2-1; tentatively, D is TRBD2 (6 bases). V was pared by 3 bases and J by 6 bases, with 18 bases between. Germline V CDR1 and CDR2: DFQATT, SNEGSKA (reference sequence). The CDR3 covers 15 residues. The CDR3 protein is CSASSGTGIGNEQFF. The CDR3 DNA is TGCAGTGCTAGTTCCGGGACTGGCATAGGCAATGAGCAGTTCTTC.

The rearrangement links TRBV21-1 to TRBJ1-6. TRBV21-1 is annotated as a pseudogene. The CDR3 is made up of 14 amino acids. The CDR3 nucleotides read TGTGCCAGCAGCAAAGGCCCTTATAATTCACCCCTCCACTTT. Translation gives CASSKGPYNSPLHF.

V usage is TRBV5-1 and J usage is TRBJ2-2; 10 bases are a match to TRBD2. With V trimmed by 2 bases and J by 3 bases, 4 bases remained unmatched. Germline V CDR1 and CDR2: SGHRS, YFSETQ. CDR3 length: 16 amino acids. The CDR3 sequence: CASSLSGRADTGELFF. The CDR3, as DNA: TGCGCCAGCAGCTTAAGCGGGAGGGCGGACACCGGGGAGCTGTTTTTT.

The CDR3 region is CASSLQGYQETQYF. The CDR3 region has the DNA TGCGCCAGCAGCTTACAGGGTTACCAAGAGACCCAGTACTTC. This chain links TRBV5-1 with TRBJ2-5; tentatively, D is TRBD1 (6 bases). This CDR3 comprises 14 residues. Trimming pared 2 bases from V and 0 bases from J, leaving 8 bases between. Germline V gene data show CDR1 as SGHRS and CDR2 as YFSETQ. The full variable domain, in which reference TRBV5-1 and TRBJ2-5 provide the parts outside the CDR3, is KAGVTQTPRYLIKTRGQQVTLSCSPISGHRSVSWYQQTPGQGLQFLFEYFSETQRNKGNFPGRFSGRQFSNSRSEMNVSTLELGDSALYLCASSLQGYQETQYFGPGTRLLVL.

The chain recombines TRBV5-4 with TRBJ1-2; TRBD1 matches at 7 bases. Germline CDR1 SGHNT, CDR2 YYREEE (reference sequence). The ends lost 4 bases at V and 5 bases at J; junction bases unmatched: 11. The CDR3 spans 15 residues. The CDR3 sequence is CASSLGFQGGYGYTF. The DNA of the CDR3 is TGTGCCAGCAGCCTTGGGTTTCAGGGGGGATATGGCTACACCTTC.

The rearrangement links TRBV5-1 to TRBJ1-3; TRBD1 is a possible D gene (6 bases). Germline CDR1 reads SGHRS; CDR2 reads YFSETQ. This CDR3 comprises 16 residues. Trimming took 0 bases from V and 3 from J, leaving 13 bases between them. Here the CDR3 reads CASSLAGGAGGNTIYF. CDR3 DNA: TGCGCCAGCAGCTTGGCCGGGGGCGCCGGTGGAAACACCATATATTTT.

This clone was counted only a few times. The CDR3 spells CASSQESRNYNEQFF. CDR3 sequence (DNA): TGTGCCAGCAGCCAAGAGAGTAGGAACTACAATGAGCAGTTCTTC. The chain joins TRBV4-2 to TRBJ2-1; D ambiguous. The CDR3 spans 15 residues. The germline V gene has CDR1 LGHNA and CDR2 YNFKEQ. Trimming took 0 bases from V and 3 from J, leaving 9 bases between them.